Shown below are 27 T cell receptor beta chains from a single sample sequenced in a study of blood T cell repertoires in COVID-19. Clones were sequenced by immunoSEQ multiplex PCR, and TCRdb holds only the in-frame ones, with some missing. The table records hundreds of thousands of clones, approximately 87% of them present only once. Sequencing was performed on PBMCs or T cells enriched from blood (not recorded which). Every receptor here comes from a woman between 45 and 65 years old in a cohort exposed to, infected with or recovered from COVID-19 (not recorded which).

The chain recombines TRBV7-9 with TRBJ1-4; TRBD1 matches 10 bases. The germline V gene has CDR1 SEHNR and CDR2 FQNEAQ (reference sequence). This CDR3 is built from 14 residues. V was clipped by 4 bases and J by 10 bases; unmatched bases: 6. CDR3 sequence reads: CASSSGQGSGKLFF. The CDR3 DNA is TGTGCCAGCAGCTCGGGACAGGGGAGCGGAAAACTGTTTTTT.

The rearrangement uses TRBV4-1 and TRBJ1-4; D possibly corresponds to TRBD1 (6 bases). V dropped 0 bases and J dropped 7 bases, with 12 bases sitting between them. In germline, CDR1 is MGHRA, CDR2 YSYEKL. The CDR3 spans 15 residues. This chain's CDR3 is CASSQEGTGFEKLFF. The CDR3 DNA reads as TGCGCCAGCAGCCAAGAAGGCACAGGGTTTGAAAAACTGTTTTTT.

The genes are TRBV12-5 and TRBJ2-1; 7 bases are a match to TRBD1. Germline V gene sequence: CDR1 LGHNT, CDR2 FRNRAP. The CDR3 sequence is 13 residues long. The V segment lost 6 bases and the J segment 7 bases; nucleotides outside the gene matches: 6. CDR3 in DNA: TGTGCTAGTGGGTCACAGGGGTTTAATGAGCAGTTCTTC. Protein sequence: CASGSQGFNEQFF.

In this sample, this clone turned up a few times. The chain couples TRBV30 to TRBJ1-3; the match to TRBD1 covers 12 bases. Trimming took 3 bases from V and 7 from J; bases not matched to a gene: 19. Germline CDR1 and CDR2: GTSNPN and SVGIG (reference sequence). This CDR3 is 19 amino acids long. The CDR3 coding sequence is TGTGCCTGGAGAAAAACCAAAAACCGGGACAGGGGGCAGAGTAACACCATATATTTT. Its protein is CAWRKTKNRDRGQSNTIYF.

About this clone itself: A junction boundary mismatches the germline segment, possibly from a read error. The genes are TRBV5-5 and TRBJ1-2; the match to TRBD1 covers 9 bases. CDR1 is SGHKS, CDR2 YYEKEE, per germline (reference sequence). CDR3 size: 14 residues. The CDR3 reads CASSSDRGSYGCTF. The CDR3 coding sequence is TGTGCCAGCAGCTCGGACAGGGGAAGCTATGGCTGCACCTTC.

CDR3 DNA sequence: TGTGCCAGTAACACCGGACAGAAAAATCAGCCCCAGCATTTT. Protein product: CASNTGQKNQPQHF. This sequence joins TRBV19 and TRBJ1-5, with D tentatively TRBD1 (6 bases). Between the trimmed V and J ends, which lost 7 bases and 4 bases, there was a span of 14 bases. CDR1 and CDR2 (germline): LNHDA, SQIVND (reference sequence). CDR3 size: 14 residues.

This clone was detected many times. V usage is TRBV2 and J usage is TRBJ1-2; a possible D gene is TRBD1 (5 bases). This CDR3 contains 13 residues. V lost 4 bases and J 2 bases, leaving 8 bases between the germline ends. Germline CDR1 and CDR2: SNHLY and FYNNEI. The CDR3 DNA reads as TGTGCCAGCAGTGTTGACAGCAACTATGGCTACACCTTC. Translated: CASSVDSNYGYTF.

This sequence joins TRBV7-2 and TRBJ2-1, with a tentative D call TRBD2 (6 bases). The V end lost 5 bases, the J end lost 5 bases, and 13 bases lay between the germline ends. This CDR3 contains 14 residues. CDR1 and CDR2 (germline): SGHTA, FQGNSA. CDR3 DNA sequence: TGTGCCAGCAGCCGGACGGGAGACCACAATGAGCAGTTCTTC. This codes for CASSRTGDHNEQFF.

The genes are TRBV7-3 and TRBJ2-2, with unresolved D. V lost 3 bases and J lost 4, with 9 bases in between. The length of the CDR3 is 14 residues. CDR1 is SGHTA and CDR2 is FQGTGA in the germline V gene. The CDR3: CASSFSPGTGELFF. CDR3 coding DNA: TGTGCCAGCAGCTTTTCTCCGGGCACCGGGGAGCTGTTTTTT.

J is TRBJ2-6 and V is TRBV19; no reliable D call. Germline values: CDR1 LNHDA, CDR2 SQIVND (reference sequence). CDR3 length equals 14 residues. The V end lost 5 bases, the J end lost 0 bases, and 5 bases lay between the germline ends. CDR3 residues: CASSLNSGANVLTF. The CDR3 DNA sequence: TGTGCCAGTAGTTTAAACTCTGGGGCCAACGTCCTGACTTTC.

This clone was detected only once. Here the CDR3 DNA reads TGTGCCAGCAGCCGTCTAGCGGGGGGCCGAGAGACCCAGTACTTC. This gives the protein CASSRLAGGRETQYF. The rearrangement links TRBV3-1 (or the pseudogene TRBV3-2) to TRBJ2-5; 11 positions match TRBD2. CDR1 is LGHDT and CDR2 is YNNKEL in the germline V gene (reference sequence). V lost 4 bases and J lost 4; bases outside the gene matches: 5. This CDR3 has 15 amino acids.

J is TRBJ2-1 and V is TRBV7-9; 7 bases map to TRBD1. Per the germline V gene, CDR1 is SEHNR and CDR2 is FQNEAQ (reference sequence). This CDR3 spans 15 amino acids. The V and J ends lost 3 bases and 0 bases, in that order; junction bases with no gene match: 2. CDR3 loop: CASSLNRGSYNEQFF. CDR3 coding DNA: TGTGCCAGCAGCTTGAACAGGGGCTCCTACAATGAGCAGTTCTTC.

The J gene is TRBJ1-5, the V gene TRBV4-3; D is possibly TRBD1 (6 bases). Trimming removed 2 bases at V and 6 bases at J, with 14 bases between. CDR3 length: 15 residues. CDR1 and CDR2 (germline): LGHNA, YSLEER. The CDR3 spells CASSQTTGSGQPQHF. CDR3 nucleotide sequence: TGCGCCAGCAGCCAAACTACAGGGTCGGGTCAGCCCCAGCATTTT.

The chain is built from TRBV3-1 (or the pseudogene TRBV3-2) and TRBJ2-3; D is uncertain. The germline V gene encodes CDR1 LGHDT and CDR2 YNNKEL (reference sequence). The V gene lost 1 base and the J gene lost 6 bases, with 5 bases spanning the gap. The CDR3 is made up of 12 amino acids. CDR3 nucleotides: TGTGCCAGCAGCCAAGTCAGTGATACGCAGTATTTT. Its protein is CASSQVSDTQYF.

V usage is TRBV11-2 and J usage is TRBJ1-1; D is ambiguous. V lost 3 bases and J lost 0, with 5 bases in between. The CDR3 spans 13 residues. Germline loops: CDR1 SGHAT, CDR2 FQNNGV. The CDR3 region is CASSLALNTEAFF. For the CDR3, the DNA is TGTGCCAGCAGCTTGGCTCTGAACACTGAAGCTTTCTTT.

This clone was recorded only once. This chain links TRBV19 with TRBJ2-5; perhaps TRBD2 as D (7 bases). V dropped 6 bases and J dropped 5 bases, with 22 bases sitting between them. The CDR3 runs 16 residues. Germline V CDR1 and CDR2: LNHDA, SQIVND (reference sequence). The CDR3: CASSILAGGGRETQYF. CDR3 sequence (DNA): TGTGCCAGTAGCATCCTAGCTGGGGGGGGCCGGGAGACCCAGTACTTC.

This rearrangement joins TRBV11-2 to TRBJ2-5; perhaps TRBD2 as D (5 bases). The CDR3 extends over 15 amino acids. The germline CDR1 and CDR2 sequences are SGHAT and FQNNGV. V dropped 1 base and J dropped 7 bases, with 16 bases sitting between them. The CDR3 loop is CASSLGGTRFGTQYF. Here the CDR3 DNA reads TGTGCCAGCAGCTTAGGAGGAACTAGGTTCGGGACCCAGTACTTC. Full variable domain (rest looked up from reference TRBV11-2 and TRBJ2-5): EAGVAQSPRYKIIEKRQSVAFWCNPISGHATLYWYQQILGQGPKLLIQFQNNGVVDDSQLPKDRFSAERLKGVDSTLKIQPAKLEDSAVYLCASSLGGTRFGTQYFGPGTRLLVL.

V is TRBV2 and J is TRBJ2-5; 7 nucleotides align to TRBD1. CDR1 SNHLY and CDR2 FYNNEI come from the germline V gene. The CDR3 is 15 amino acids. The ends lost 2 bases at V and 2 bases at J; junction bases unmatched: 5. CDR3 amino acids: CASSEQGQLQETQYF. DNA for the CDR3: TGTGCCAGCAGTGAACAGGGACAGCTACAAGAGACCCAGTACTTC.

J is TRBJ2-5 and V is TRBV9, with 9 positions matching TRBD2. The CDR3 runs to 17 residues. The V and J ends lost 0 bases and 3 bases, in that order; junction bases with no gene match: 9. Germline V gene sequence: CDR1 SGDLS, CDR2 YYNGEE. CDR3: CASSVEPKRGEEETQYF. In DNA form, the CDR3 reads TGTGCCAGCAGCGTAGAACCAAAGCGGGGGGAAGAAGAGACCCAGTACTTC.

This clone is a singleton in its sample. The rearrangement uses TRBV12-3 or TRBV12-4 and TRBJ2-1; 8 positions agree with TRBD1. Trimming removed 6 bases from V and 6 bases from J; junction bases left unmatched: 1. The CDR3 runs to 12 residues. The CDR3, as DNA: TGTGCCAGCAGCGGGACAGGCAATGAGCAGTTCTTC. Protein: CASSGTGNEQFF.

The chain uses TRBV19 and TRBJ1-3, with D perhaps matching TRBD1 (5 bases). The germline CDR1 and CDR2 sequences are LNHDA and SQIVND (reference sequence). The CDR3 is made up of 17 amino acids. The germline V and J ends were trimmed by 3 bases and 0 bases, with 15 bases remaining between them. The CDR3 DNA sequence: TGTGCCAGTAGTATGATAGGCAGGGCCATCTCTGGAAACACCATATATTTT. This codes for CASSMIGRAISGNTIYF.

The CDR3, as DNA: TGTGCCACTTCCAGGGGCGGCTCCTACAATGAGCAGTTCTTC. Its translation: CATSRGGSYNEQFF. V usage is TRBV19 and J usage is TRBJ2-1; D might be TRBD1 (6 bases). The germline gives CDR1 LNHDA, CDR2 SQIVND (reference sequence). The germline V and J ends were trimmed by 10 bases and 0 bases, with 13 bases remaining between them. This CDR3 is built from 14 residues.

The CDR3 DNA reads TGTGCCAGCAGCCGACAGGGGGGCAGTTCACCCCTCCACTTT. Its protein is CASSRQGGSSPLHF. The chain has TRBV25-1 and TRBJ1-6; 9 nucleotides line up with TRBD1. This CDR3 is built from 14 residues. V gave up 6 bases and J gave up 9 bases; unmatched junction bases: 6. Germline CDR1 is MGHDK and CDR2 is SYGVNS.

The count of this clone is one. V usage is TRBV5-4 and J usage is TRBJ2-2; no reliable D call. V was clipped by 6 bases and J by 4 bases, with 4 bases between them. The CDR3 contains 11 residues. In germline, CDR1 is SGHNT, CDR2 YYREEE (reference sequence). Here the CDR3 DNA reads TGTGCCAGCACGGGCACCGGGGAGCTGTTTTTT. Residues: CASTGTGELFF. Supplemented by reference TRBV5-4 and TRBJ2-2, the full variable domain reads ETGVTQSPTHLIKTRGQQVTLRCSSQSGHNTVSWYQQALGQGPQFIFQYYREEENGRGNFPPRFSGLQFPNYSSELNVNALELDDSALYLCASTGTGELFFGEGSRLTVL.

CDR3 DNA: TGTGCCAGCAGCGCTAGGGCAGCGGCGAATTCACCCCTCCACTTT. Its translation is CASSARAAANSPLHF. The chain joins TRBV9 to TRBJ1-6, with unresolved D. Germline V lookup: CDR1 SGDLS, CDR2 YYNGEE. V was trimmed by 3 bases and J by 7 bases, leaving 14 bases between them. The CDR3 length is 15 residues.

Written as DNA, the CDR3 is TGCGCCAGCAGCCAAGTAATGGCGGGCAGGGGGCACTATGGCTACACCTTC. This sequence encodes CASSQVMAGRGHYGYTF. The rearrangement uses TRBV4-3 and TRBJ1-2, with 8 nucleotides matching TRBD1. CDR1 and CDR2 from the germline V gene are LGHNA and YSLEER. CDR3 size: 17 residues. Losses at the gene ends were 1 base for V and 3 bases for J; bases not matched to a gene: 10.

The gene calls are TRBV27 and TRBJ1-1; D is undetermined. This CDR3 region has 14 residues. The germline CDR1 and CDR2 sequences are MNHEY and SMNVEV (reference sequence). Trimming left V 3 bases short and J 1 base short, with 9 bases between. This CDR3 reads CASSFHNKNTEAFF. CDR3 nucleotide sequence: TGTGCCAGCAGTTTCCATAACAAGAACACTGAAGCTTTCTTT.